What follows is one TCR beta chain and its context. It has no known antigen specificity. Base qualities are not at hand, and no much larger clone is one base apart. This entry comes from a study of siplizumab effects on memory and regulatory T cells (dated 2019 in TCRdb). Regarding the research as a whole: The study examined how the anti-CD2 antibody siplizumab affects alloreactive T-cell subsets in allogeneic mixed lymphocyte reactions built from human PBMCs. What the research found in general, with its limitations: Siplizumab significantly lowered the cumulative frequency of alloreactive sequences that could be traced to unstimulated CD4+ memory T cells. Whether proliferating Tregs from siplizumab cultures were suppressive was not functionally confirmed. Because sequences at frequencies below about 10^-5 were poorly captured, only a minor fraction of alloreactive clones could be mapped back to unstimulated subsets. About 75-95% of proliferating CD4+ or CD8+ clones could not be given a naive or memory phenotype. Greater diversity appeared to be present in unstimulated naive T cells than in memory T cells, and a substantial contribution to the alloresponse seemed to be made by naive cells. Among mappable alloreactive CD4+ clones, the Treg-derived fraction averaged 68.8% with siplizumab versus around 25% in control reactions.

Library creation used the immunoSEQ multiplex PCR assay. Roughly 100,000 TCR templates per sample were assayed by the deep sequencing platform. Genomic DNA extracted from sorted T cells was used for TCRbeta CDR3 sequencing. As for the original processing: The R programming language was used for clonal analysis of TCRbeta CDR3 data. Alloreactive CD4+ and CD8+ clones were identified by comparing unstimulated samples to CFSE-low samples taken after the reaction. Regulatory or non-regulatory origin of alloreactive CD4+ clones was assigned by matching sequences to the sorted unstimulated Treg and non-Treg repertoires. TCRdb holds this immuneACCESS table with in-frame rearrangements only. Some clones are missing; in checked studies, unresolved V genes explain under half, and the rest has no known cause. That table supplies the V and J calls and clone size; D and trimming were determined from the DNA. In all, the sample holds about 100,000 clones, and over 90% of those were seen once. The ten largest clones add up to around 12% of the sample.

TCRbeta CDR3 sequencing was performed on sorted unstimulated T cells and on proliferating T cells recovered from mixed lymphocyte reactions. Fresh whole blood from about eleven HLA-typed healthy donors served as the source for isolating PBMCs. Unstimulated CD4+ non-regulatory T cells were FACS-sorted to map the origin of alloreactive clones. Its CDR3 holds 15 amino acids, cysteine through phenylalanine. CDR3 DNA only is kept here, 45 bases in frame from base 1. Trimming takes 1 base from V and 1 base from J, and the germline ends sit 10 bases apart. CDR1 LNHDA and CDR2 SQIVND were looked up in the germline V gene (reference sequence).

Recombination connected TRBV19 to TRBJ1-1; TRBD1 is perhaps the D gene, given 6 matching bases. Sequencing input: non-Treg CD4+ T cells sorted from blood. This sample's cell subset or site label indicates: FACS-sorted unstimulated CD4+ non-regulatory T cells. This sequence was found in a human donor in good health. CDR3 region: CASSIGGGSNTEAFF. The DNA is TGTGCCAGTAGTATAGGAGGGGGATCGAACACTGAAGCTTTCTTT.